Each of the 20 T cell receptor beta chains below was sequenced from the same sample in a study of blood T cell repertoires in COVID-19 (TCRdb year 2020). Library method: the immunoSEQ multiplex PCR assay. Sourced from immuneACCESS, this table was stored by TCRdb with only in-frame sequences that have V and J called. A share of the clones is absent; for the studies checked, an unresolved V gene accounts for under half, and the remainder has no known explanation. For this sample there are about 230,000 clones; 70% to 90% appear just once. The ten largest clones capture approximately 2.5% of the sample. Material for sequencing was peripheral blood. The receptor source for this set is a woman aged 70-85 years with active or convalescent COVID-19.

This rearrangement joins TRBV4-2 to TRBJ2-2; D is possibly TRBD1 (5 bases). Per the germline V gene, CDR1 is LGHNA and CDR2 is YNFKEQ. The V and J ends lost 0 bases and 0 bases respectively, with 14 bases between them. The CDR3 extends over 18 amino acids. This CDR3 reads CASSQEPLHRTNTGELFF. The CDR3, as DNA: TGTGCCAGCAGCCAAGAACCCCTCCACAGGACGAACACCGGGGAGCTGTTTTTT.

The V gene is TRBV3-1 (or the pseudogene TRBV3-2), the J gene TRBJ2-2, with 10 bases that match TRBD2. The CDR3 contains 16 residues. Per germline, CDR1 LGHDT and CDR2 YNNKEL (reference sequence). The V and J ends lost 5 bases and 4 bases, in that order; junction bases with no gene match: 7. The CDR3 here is CASSAPSGRPTGELFF. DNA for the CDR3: TGTGCCAGCAGCGCTCCTAGCGGGAGACCCACCGGGGAGCTGTTTTTT.

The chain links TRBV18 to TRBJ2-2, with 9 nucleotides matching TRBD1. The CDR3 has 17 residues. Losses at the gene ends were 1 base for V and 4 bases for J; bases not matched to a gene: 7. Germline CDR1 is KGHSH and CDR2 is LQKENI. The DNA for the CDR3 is TGTGCCAGCTCACCACGGTCTGGGGACAGGGTCACCGGGGAGCTGTTTTTT. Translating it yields CASSPRSGDRVTGELFF.

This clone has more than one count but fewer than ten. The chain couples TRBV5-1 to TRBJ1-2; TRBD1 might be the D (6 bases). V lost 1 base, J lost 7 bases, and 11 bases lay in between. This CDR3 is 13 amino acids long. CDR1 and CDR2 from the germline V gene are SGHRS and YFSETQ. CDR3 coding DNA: TGCGCCAGCAGCTTGAACAGGGACCCTGGCTACACCTTC. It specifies CASSLNRDPGYTF.

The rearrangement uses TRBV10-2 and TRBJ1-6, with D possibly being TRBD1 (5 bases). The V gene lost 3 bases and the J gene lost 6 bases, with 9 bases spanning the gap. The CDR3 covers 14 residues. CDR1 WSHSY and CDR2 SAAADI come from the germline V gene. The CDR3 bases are TGCGCCAGCAGTGATCAGGGTAGTAATTCACCCCTCCACTTT. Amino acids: CASSDQGSNSPLHF.

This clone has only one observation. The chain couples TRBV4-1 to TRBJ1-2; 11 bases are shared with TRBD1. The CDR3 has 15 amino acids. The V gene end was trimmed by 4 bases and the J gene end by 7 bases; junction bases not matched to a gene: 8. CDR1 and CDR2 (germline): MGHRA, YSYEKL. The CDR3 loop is CASSRPGQGARGYTF. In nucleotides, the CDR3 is TGCGCCAGCAGCCGCCCCGGACAGGGGGCGCGTGGCTACACCTTC.

CDR3 sequence (DNA): TGTGCCAGCATTCTACAGGGGGCGGCAGATACGCAGTATTTT. The encoded protein is CASILQGAADTQYF. The chain couples TRBV28 to TRBJ2-3, with 9 bases matching TRBD1. After removal of 7 bases from V and 4 bases from J, the junction contained 6 bases not matched to a gene. Germline V CDR1 and CDR2: MDHEN, SYDVKM. The CDR3 loop spans 14 amino acids.

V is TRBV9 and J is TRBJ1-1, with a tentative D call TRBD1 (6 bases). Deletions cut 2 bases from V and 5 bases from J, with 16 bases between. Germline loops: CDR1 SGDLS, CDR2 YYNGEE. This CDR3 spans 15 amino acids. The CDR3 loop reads CASSVPPGGDTEAFF. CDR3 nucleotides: TGTGCCAGCAGCGTCCCCCCGGGGGGCGATACTGAAGCTTTCTTT.

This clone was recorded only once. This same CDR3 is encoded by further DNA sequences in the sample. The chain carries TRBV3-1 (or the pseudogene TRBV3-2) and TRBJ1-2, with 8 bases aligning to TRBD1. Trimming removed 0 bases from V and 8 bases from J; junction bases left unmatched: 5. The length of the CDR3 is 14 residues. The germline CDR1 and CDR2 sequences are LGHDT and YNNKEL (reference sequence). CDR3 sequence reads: CASSQDRGPRGYTF. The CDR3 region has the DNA TGTGCCAGCAGCCAAGACAGGGGGCCGAGGGGCTACACCTTC.

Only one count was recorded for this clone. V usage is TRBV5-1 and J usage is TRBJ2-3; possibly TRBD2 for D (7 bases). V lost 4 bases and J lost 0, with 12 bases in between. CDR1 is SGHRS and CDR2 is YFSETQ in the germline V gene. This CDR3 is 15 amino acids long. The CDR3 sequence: CASSPGGTSTDTQYF. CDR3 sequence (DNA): TGCGCCAGCAGCCCGGGGGGCACTAGCACAGATACGCAGTATTTT.

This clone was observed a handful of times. The CDR3 coding sequence is TGTGCCAGCAGCGGTCGAGGGACAGCAGCCTCTGGAAACACCATATATTTT. It translates to CASSGRGTAASGNTIYF. The chain uses TRBV11-2 and TRBJ1-3; the match to TRBD1 covers 7 bases. Germline assignment: CDR1 SGHAT and CDR2 FQNNGV. V lost 5 bases, J lost 0 bases, and 10 bases stayed unmatched. The length of the CDR3 is 17 residues.

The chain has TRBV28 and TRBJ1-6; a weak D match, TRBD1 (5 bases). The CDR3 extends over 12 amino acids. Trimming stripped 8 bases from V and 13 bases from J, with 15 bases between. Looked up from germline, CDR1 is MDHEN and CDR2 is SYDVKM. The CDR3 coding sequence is TGTGCCAGCTCCTCTCAAGGGGTCCCCCTCCACTTT. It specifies CASSSQGVPLHF.

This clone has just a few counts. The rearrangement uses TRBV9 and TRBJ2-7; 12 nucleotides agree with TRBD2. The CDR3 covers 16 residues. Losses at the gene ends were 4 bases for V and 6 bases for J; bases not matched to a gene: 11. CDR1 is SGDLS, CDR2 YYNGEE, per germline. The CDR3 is CASSPGTSGPLSEQYF. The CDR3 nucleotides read TGTGCCAGCAGCCCGGGGACTAGCGGGCCCCTCTCCGAGCAGTACTTC.

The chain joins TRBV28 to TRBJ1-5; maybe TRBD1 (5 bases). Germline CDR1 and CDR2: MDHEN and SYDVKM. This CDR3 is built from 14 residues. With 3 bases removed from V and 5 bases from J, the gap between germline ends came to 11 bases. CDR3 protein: CASSFQGGYQPQHF. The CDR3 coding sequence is TGTGCCAGCAGTTTCCAGGGAGGATATCAGCCCCAGCATTTT. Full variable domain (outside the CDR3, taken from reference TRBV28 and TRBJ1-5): DVKVTQSSRYLVKRTGEKVFLECVQDMDHENMFWYRQDPGLGLRLIYFSYDVKMKEKGDIPEGYSVSREKKERFSLILESASTNQTSMYLCASSFQGGYQPQHFGDGTRLSIL.

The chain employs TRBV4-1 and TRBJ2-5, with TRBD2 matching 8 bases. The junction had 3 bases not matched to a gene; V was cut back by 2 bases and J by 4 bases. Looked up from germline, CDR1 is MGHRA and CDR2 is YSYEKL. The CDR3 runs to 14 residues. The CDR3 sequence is CASSQRTSGETQYF. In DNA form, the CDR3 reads TGCGCCAGCAGCCAACGTACTAGCGGAGAGACCCAGTACTTC.

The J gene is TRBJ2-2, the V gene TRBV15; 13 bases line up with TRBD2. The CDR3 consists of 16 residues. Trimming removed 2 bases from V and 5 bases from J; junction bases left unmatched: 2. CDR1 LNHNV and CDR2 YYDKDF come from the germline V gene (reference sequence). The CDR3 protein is CATSRTSGRVTGELFF. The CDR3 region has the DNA TGTGCCACCAGCAGAACTAGCGGGAGGGTAACCGGGGAGCTGTTTTTT.

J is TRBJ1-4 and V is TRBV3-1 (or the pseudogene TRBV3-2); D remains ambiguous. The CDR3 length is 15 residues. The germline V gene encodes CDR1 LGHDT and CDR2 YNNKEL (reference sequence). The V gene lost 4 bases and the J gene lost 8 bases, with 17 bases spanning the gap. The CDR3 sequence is CASSRKGELGEKLFF. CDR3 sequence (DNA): TGTGCCAGCAGCCGAAAGGGAGAGCTCGGCGAAAAACTGTTTTTT.

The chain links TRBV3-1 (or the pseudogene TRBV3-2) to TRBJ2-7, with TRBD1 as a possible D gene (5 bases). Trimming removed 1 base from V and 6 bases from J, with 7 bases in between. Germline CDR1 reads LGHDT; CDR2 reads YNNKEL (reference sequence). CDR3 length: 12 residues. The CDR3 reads CASSQGQLEQYF. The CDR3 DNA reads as TGTGCCAGCAGCCAAGGACAGCTCGAGCAGTACTTC.

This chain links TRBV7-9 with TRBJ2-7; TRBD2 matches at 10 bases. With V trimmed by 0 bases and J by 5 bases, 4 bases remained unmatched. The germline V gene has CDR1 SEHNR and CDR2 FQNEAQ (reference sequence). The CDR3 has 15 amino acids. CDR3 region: CASSLAAGGPHEQYF. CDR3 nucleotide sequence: TGTGCCAGCAGCTTAGCAGCGGGAGGGCCCCACGAGCAGTACTTC.

CDR3 protein: CASSDTGSGNTIYF. The CDR3 DNA reads TGTGCCAGCAGTGACACAGGGTCTGGAAACACCATATATTTT. J is TRBJ1-3 and V is TRBV2; the D gene is possibly TRBD1 (6 bases). The CDR3 runs 14 residues. Germline V gene sequence: CDR1 SNHLY, CDR2 FYNNEI. Between the trimmed V and J ends, which lost 3 bases and 1 base, there was a span of 7 bases. Drawing the rest from reference TRBV2 and TRBJ1-3, the complete variable domain is EPEVTQTPSHQVTQMGQEVILRCVPISNHLYFYWYRQILGQKVEFLVSFYNNEISEKSEIFDDQFSVERPDGSNFTLKIRSTKLEDSAMYFCASSDTGSGNTIYFGEGSWLTVV.